Below, one TCR beta chain is given with its context. The target of this receptor is not known. The input lacks base qualities; no much larger clone sits a single base away. This entry belongs to a study of shared T cell receptors in the human thymus (dated by TCRdb to 2020 to 2023). For context, the study as a whole: The study examined how self-reactive, shared T-cell receptor alpha chains are generated in the human thymus.

The CDR3 starts with the cysteine, ends with the phenylalanine, and has 16 residues. Only CDR3 DNA is held: 48 bases, read in frame from base 1. CDR1 LNHDA and CDR2 SQIVND are derived from the germline V gene (reference sequence). After removal of 5 bases from V and 1 base from J, the junction retains 9 bases not matched to a gene. Library prep was done by the immunoSEQ multiplex PCR assay. Drawn from immuneACCESS, this table holds only the in-frame rearrangements with V and J called that TCRdb kept. Clones are partly lost; checked studies trace under half to an unresolved V gene and leave the rest unexplained. A total of 700,000 or so clones appear in this sample, approximately 85% of them only once. The ten most abundant clones make up under 0.012% of the sample. These data are also associated with another study on human thymus T cells. The second paper further reports: The donors were immunologically healthy infants in Finland who had open corrective cardiac surgery for congenital heart defects. Thymus tissue was collected as surgical resects that were removed during corrective cardiac surgery. V and J gene segment usage appeared biased in both thymic and peripheral blood repertoires. The related research reported highly overlapping thymic TCR repertoires among unrelated individuals. The study characterized TCR alpha and beta repertoires from about 8 infant thymus samples and a few related peripheral blood samples. Donor ages ranged from about 6 to 250 days, and the cohort comprised over five male and a couple of female infants. Thymocytes were freed from the tissue by mechanical means and kept at -70 degrees C as pellets of 10-30 million cells. A QIAsymphony instrument was used to extract genomic DNA from frozen cell pellets. The immunoSEQ multiplex PCR assay was used to amplify the TCRB and TCRAD loci from a standardized amount of quality-controlled genomic DNA. The amplicons covered the V(D)J region and were long enough to include the CDR3 and to identify the V and J genes. Amplicon sequencing was performed on an Illumina platform through the commercial immunoSEQ service. Primer bias and sequencing errors were corrected using previously described methods, and TCRAD and TCRB definitions followed the IMGT database. Analysis of the repertoires was done with immunoSEQ Analyzer 3.0 and VDJTools and included basic statistics, V/J segment usage, diversity estimates, rarefaction and pairwise overlap. Chao1, ChaoE, Efron-Thisted, Shannon and inverse Simpson indices were used to estimate diversity, which was also estimated on datasets down-sampled to the smallest sample. Repertoire overlap was assessed by strict matching of CDR3 nucleotide sequence, V gene and J gene, and clustering was done by Jaccard-based multidimensional scaling. On average, thymus samples yielded roughly 800,000 unique TCRB clonotypes, whereas blood samples yielded around 84,000.

The sequenced material came from thymocytes. This TCR was sampled from a girl in the first two years of life with a congenital heart defect. Donor details come from another sample of the same person, matched by shared clones. The chain uses TRBV19 and TRBJ2-5; TRBD1 aligns with 8 central bases. The sequence in DNA is TGTGCCAGTAGTTCCCGGACAGGGCAGTCCCAAGAGACCCAGTACTTC. Its translation reads: CASSSRTGQSQETQYF. The reference TRBV19 and TRBJ2-5 proteins fill in what lies around the CDR3, so the full variable domain reads DGGITQSPKYLFRKEGQNVTLSCEQNLNHDAMYWYRQDPGQGLRLIYYSQIVNDFQKGDIAEGYSVSREKKESFPLTVTSAQKNPTAFYLCASSSRTGQSQETQYFGPGTRLLVL.